The 13 T cell receptor beta chains listed next were all sequenced from one sample in a study of blood T cell repertoires in COVID-19. TCRdb's copy holds only in-frame clones and misses some; the assay was immunoSEQ multiplex PCR. The sample lists tens of thousands of clones, approximately 80% occurring once. Sequencing was performed on peripheral blood. The receptors originated from a human donor in a cohort sampled during active COVID-19.

The CDR3 DNA sequence: TGTGCCAGCAGTCCCTGGGGTCAGGGTTCACCCCTCCACTTT. It translates to CASSPWGQGSPLHF. The gene calls are TRBV2 and TRBJ1-6; TRBD1 might be the D (5 bases). Germline V gene data show CDR1 as SNHLY and CDR2 as FYNNEI. V lost 5 bases, J lost 9 bases, and 14 bases lay in between. The CDR3 has 14 residues.

CDR3 sequence reads: CASRSHMNTEAFF. In DNA, the CDR3 is TGTGCCAGCAGATCACATATGAACACTGAAGCTTTCTTT. This chain uses TRBV11-2 with TRBJ1-1; D is undetermined. The V end lost 6 bases, the J end lost 0 bases, and 8 bases lay between the germline ends. The CDR3 consists of 13 residues. Germline values: CDR1 SGHAT, CDR2 FQNNGV.

V and J are TRBV5-1 and TRBJ2-3; TRBD2 matches at 9 bases. V was pared by 4 bases and J by 0 bases, with 12 bases of the junction left unmatched. The CDR3 is 18 amino acids. Germline V gives CDR1 SGHRS, CDR2 YFSETQ. The CDR3, as DNA: TGCGCCAGCAGCGACCGAGCGGGAGGATTTTCTAGCACAGATACGCAGTATTTT. The encoded protein is CASSDRAGGFSSTDTQYF. Full variable domain (remainder filled in from reference TRBV5-1 and TRBJ2-3): KAGVTQTPRYLIKTRGQQVTLSCSPISGHRSVSWYQQTPGQGLQFLFEYFSETQRNKGNFPGRFSGRQFSNSRSEMNVSTLELGDSALYLCASSDRAGGFSSTDTQYFGPGTRLTVL.

V gene TRBV30 combines with J gene TRBJ2-5; 10 nucleotides align to TRBD1. The CDR3 runs to 14 residues. Germline values: CDR1 GTSNPN, CDR2 SVGIG (reference sequence). V shed 3 bases, J shed 4 bases, and the junction held 5 bases outside the gene matches. The CDR3 protein is CAWSGTGVSETQYF. The DNA for the CDR3 is TGTGCCTGGAGCGGGACAGGGGTATCAGAGACCCAGTACTTC.

This clone has more than one count but fewer than ten. J is TRBJ1-1 and V is TRBV7-9; 7 bases agree with TRBD1. This CDR3 has 15 amino acids. The V segment lost 4 bases and the J segment 7 bases; nucleotides outside the gene matches: 12. Germline V gene sequence: CDR1 SEHNR, CDR2 FQNEAQ (reference sequence). Here the CDR3 DNA reads TGTGCCAGCAGCTCCGGACAGGTGGGAACTGGTGAAGCTTTCTTT. It translates to CASSSGQVGTGEAFF.

V is TRBV11-2 and J is TRBJ2-7, with 11 positions matching TRBD2. The CDR3 is 14 amino acids. Germline V gene sequence: CDR1 SGHAT, CDR2 FQNNGV. Trimming at V came to 7 bases and at J to 4 bases, leaving 6 bases not matched to a gene. The CDR3 nucleotides read TGTGCCAGCAAGCTAGCGGGAGGACCGTACGAGCAGTACTTC. Protein: CASKLAGGPYEQYF.

This clone was seen just once. The V gene is TRBV6-2 or TRBV6-3, the J gene TRBJ2-2, with no clear D. V shed 3 bases and J shed 1 base, with 6 bases lying between them. Germline V CDR1 and CDR2: MNHEY, SVGEGT. The CDR3 length is 14 residues. DNA of the CDR3: TGTGCCAGCAGTTATATGAGGAACACCGGGGAGCTGTTTTTT. Translated: CASSYMRNTGELFF.

This clone was picked up a small number of times. The chain has TRBV19 and TRBJ2-1; D remains ambiguous. V was shortened by 1 base and J by 5 bases, with 15 bases between the two germline ends. This CDR3 has 16 residues. Germline V lookup: CDR1 LNHDA, CDR2 SQIVND (reference sequence). CDR3 amino acids: CASSIVSADSNNEQFF. CDR3 sequence (DNA): TGTGCCAGTAGTATAGTATCGGCAGATAGCAACAATGAGCAGTTCTTC.

This chain uses TRBV3-1 (or the pseudogene TRBV3-2) with TRBJ2-7, with TRBD1 matching over 9 bases. Trimming at V came to 1 base and at J to 4 bases, leaving 5 bases not matched to a gene. CDR3 length equals 15 residues. Germline V gene sequence: CDR1 LGHDT, CDR2 YNNKEL (reference sequence). The DNA of the CDR3 is TGTGCCAGCAGCCAAGCGGGACAGGGCACTTACGAGCAGTACTTC. This gives the protein CASSQAGQGTYEQYF.

This sequence joins TRBV3-1 (or the pseudogene TRBV3-2) and TRBJ2-1; 14 bases are a match to TRBD2. J was trimmed by 8 bases and V by 4 bases; bases with no gene match: 4. Germline loops: CDR1 LGHDT, CDR2 YNNKEL (reference sequence). The CDR3 length is 15 residues. The CDR3 reads CASSRLAGGRDEQFF. The CDR3 DNA is TGTGCCAGCAGCCGACTAGCGGGAGGGCGGGATGAGCAGTTCTTC.

The chain couples TRBV7-9 to TRBJ2-1; D might be TRBD2 (6 bases). The CDR3 length is 17 residues. Trimming took off 3 bases at V and 5 bases at J, with 20 bases between the two ends. Germline assignment: CDR1 SEHNR and CDR2 FQNEAQ (reference sequence). The CDR3 spells CASSFPERRGINNEQFF. The CDR3 DNA reads TGTGCCAGCAGCTTCCCCGAGAGGCGCGGGATTAACAATGAGCAGTTCTTC.

This clone showed up just once. The gene calls are TRBV7-6 and TRBJ2-7, with TRBD1 matching over 11 bases. The CDR3 sequence is 16 residues long. Germline lookup yields CDR1 SGHVS and CDR2 FNYEAQ. With 1 base clipped from V and 4 bases from J, the junction kept 6 bases outside the gene matches. The CDR3 DNA reads TGTGCCAGCAGCTTAGGGACCGGGACAGGGGGGTACGAGCAGTACTTC. It yields the protein CASSLGTGTGGYEQYF.

The CDR3 loop reads CATRPGNYGYTF. The CDR3 DNA reads TGTGCCACCCGACCCGGGAACTATGGCTACACCTTC. The chain has TRBV28 and TRBJ1-2; D unresolved. This CDR3 region has 12 residues. Germline loops: CDR1 MDHEN, CDR2 SYDVKM. V was clipped by 10 bases and J by 2 bases, with 11 bases between them.